The clone carrying this TCR beta chain was recorded many times. Antigen unknown. A patient was excluded if there was uncontrolled infection, other autoimmune disease, pregnancy or lactation. Diagnoses used clinical symptoms, serum thyroxine and TRAb, thyroid ultrasound and orbital computed tomography. PBMCs came from less than 11 ml fresh peripheral blood. Looked up from germline, CDR1 is DFQATT and CDR2 is SNEGSKA (reference sequence). V lost 6 bases and J lost 5; bases outside the gene matches: 15. This CDR3 region has 16 residues. This sample is drawn from a study of T cells in Graves' hyperthyroidism and ophthalmopathy. Study-wide results and caveats: Most clonotypes expanded in thyroid above 0.001 were likewise present in blood.

Amplified regions were TCR beta CDR3 sequences from RNA transcripts. Researchers ran a first-round RT-PCR on the TCR CDR3 using the HTBI primer set. TCRdb re-called the multiplex PCR reads with MiXCR, one entry per CDR3 protein. The data show about 380,000 distinct CDR3 sequences, approximately 18% seen once. This chain connects TRBV20-1 to TRBJ2-7, with TRBD1 matching 11 bases. What was sequenced was blood. This clonotype was sampled from a man younger than 30 with Graves' ophthalmopathy. The CDR3 DNA follows: TGCAGTGCCGAACCAAACTACTGGACAGGGGGCCACGAGCAGTACTTC. Amino acids: CSAEPNYWTGGHEQYF.